Here is one T cell receptor (beta chain) with its context. One entry per CDR3 protein, called by TCRdb with MiXCR from the RACE reads. The sample shows tens of thousands of distinct CDR3 sequences, 9.3% of them seen only once. The data derive from a study of human T cells and chemical hapten exposure. The time point here: patch test 1, 2 weeks after DPC sensitization. As for treatment: therapeutic diphenylcyclopropenone sensitization with weekly scalp DPC. V was pared by 0 bases and J by 6 bases, with 6 bases between. In germline, CDR1 is SGHRS, CDR2 YFSETQ. There are 13 residues in the CDR3. The chain has TRBV5-1 and TRBJ2-2; no clear D gene. This TCR came from a woman aged 40 to 49 with alopecia areata. Some clones in this sample may be carry-over from other donors' samples. The sample here was whole blood, taken in connection with sensitization to the hapten diphenylcyclopropenone (DPC). Here the CDR3 reads CASSLAMAGELFF. The CDR3 coding sequence is TGCGCCAGCAGCTTGGCCATGGCCGGGGAGCTGTTTTTT.